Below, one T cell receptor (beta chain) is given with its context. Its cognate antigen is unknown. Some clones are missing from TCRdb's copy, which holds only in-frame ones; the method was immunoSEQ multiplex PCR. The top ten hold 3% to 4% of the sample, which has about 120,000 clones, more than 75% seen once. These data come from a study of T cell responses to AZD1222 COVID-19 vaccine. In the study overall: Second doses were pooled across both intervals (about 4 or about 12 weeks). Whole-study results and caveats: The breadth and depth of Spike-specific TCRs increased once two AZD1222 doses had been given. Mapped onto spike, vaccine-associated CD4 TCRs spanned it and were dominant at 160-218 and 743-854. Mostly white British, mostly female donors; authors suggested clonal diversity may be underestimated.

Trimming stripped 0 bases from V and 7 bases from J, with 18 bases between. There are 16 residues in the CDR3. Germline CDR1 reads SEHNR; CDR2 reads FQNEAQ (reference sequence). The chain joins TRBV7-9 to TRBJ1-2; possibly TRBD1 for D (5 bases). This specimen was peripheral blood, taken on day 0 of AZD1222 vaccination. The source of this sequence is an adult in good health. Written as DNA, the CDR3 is TGTGCCAGCAGCTTAGCTTCAACCGGGACGATTGGTGGCTACACCTTC. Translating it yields CASSLASTGTIGGYTF.